The sequence of this T cell receptor gamma chain was determined in a study of gamma delta lymphoproliferative disorders and STAT genes. As for the study in general: Each gamma-chain library started from at least 50 ng of genomic DNA, using the LymphoTrack Dx TCRG Assay. Findings of the study overall: Gamma repertoires grouped patients separately from controls; delta repertoires showed no separation.

This clone is labeled medium-sized. Its antigen remains unidentified. In the same sample, other DNA sequences code for this CDR3. The V gene's germline CDR1 is EGSNGY and CDR2 YDSYNSKV. The length of the CDR3 is 13 residues. V gave up 1 base and J gave up 3 bases; unmatched junction bases: 3. TCRdb re-called clones from the multiplex PCR reads using CATT. The sample has 4,000 to 5,000 gamma-chain clones; approximately 8% are singletons. Sequencing used genomic DNA taken from PBMCs of patients and controls. The receptor was isolated from a human donor in good health. The rearrangement links TRGV2 to TRGJ1 or TRGJ2. The J gene is absent in TCRdb and was assigned here via DNA matching to germline. Sequenced: blood. CDR3 sequence reads: CATWDGIYYKKLF. CDR3 bases: TGTGCCACCTGGGACGGTATTTATTATAAGAAACTCTTT.